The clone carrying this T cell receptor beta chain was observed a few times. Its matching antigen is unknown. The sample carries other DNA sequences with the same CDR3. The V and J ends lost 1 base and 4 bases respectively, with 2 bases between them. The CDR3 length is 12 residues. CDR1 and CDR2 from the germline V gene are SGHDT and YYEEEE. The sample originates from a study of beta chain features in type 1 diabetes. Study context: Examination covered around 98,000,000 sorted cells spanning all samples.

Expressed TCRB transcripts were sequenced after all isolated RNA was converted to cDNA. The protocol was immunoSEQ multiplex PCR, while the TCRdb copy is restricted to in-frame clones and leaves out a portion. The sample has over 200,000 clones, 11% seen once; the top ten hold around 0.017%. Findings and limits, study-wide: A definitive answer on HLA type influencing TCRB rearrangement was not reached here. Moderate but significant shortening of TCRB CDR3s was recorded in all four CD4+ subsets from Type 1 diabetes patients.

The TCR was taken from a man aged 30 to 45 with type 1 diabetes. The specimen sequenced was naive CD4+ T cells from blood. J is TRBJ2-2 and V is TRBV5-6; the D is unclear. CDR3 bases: TGTGCCAGCAGCTTGCTCACCGGGGAGCTGTTTTTT. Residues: CASSLLTGELFF.